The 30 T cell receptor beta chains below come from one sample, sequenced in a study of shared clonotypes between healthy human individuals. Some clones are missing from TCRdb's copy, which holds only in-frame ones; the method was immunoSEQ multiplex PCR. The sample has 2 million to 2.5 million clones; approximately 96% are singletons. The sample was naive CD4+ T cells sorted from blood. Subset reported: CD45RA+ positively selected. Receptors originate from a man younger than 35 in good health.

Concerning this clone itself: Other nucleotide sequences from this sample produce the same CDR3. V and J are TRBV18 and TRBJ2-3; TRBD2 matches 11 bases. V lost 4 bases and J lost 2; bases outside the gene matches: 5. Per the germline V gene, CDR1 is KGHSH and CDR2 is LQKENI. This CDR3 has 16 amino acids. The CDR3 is CASSRTSGSSTDTQYF. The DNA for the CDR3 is TGTGCCAGCTCACGTACTAGCGGGAGTTCCACAGATACGCAGTATTTT.

The CDR3 DNA sequence: TGTGCCAGCAGCGGGACAGGGAACTATGGCTACACCTTC. Translated, it gives CASSGTGNYGYTF. The V gene is TRBV9, the J gene TRBJ1-2, with TRBD1 matching 8 bases. Germline V gene data show CDR1 as SGDLS and CDR2 as YYNGEE. With 3 bases clipped from V and 2 bases from J, the junction kept 0 bases outside the gene matches. The CDR3 totals 13 residues.

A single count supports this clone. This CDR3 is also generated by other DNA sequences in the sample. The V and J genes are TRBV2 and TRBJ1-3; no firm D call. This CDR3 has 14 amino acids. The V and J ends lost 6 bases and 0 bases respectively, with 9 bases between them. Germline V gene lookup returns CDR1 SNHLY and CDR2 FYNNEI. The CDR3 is CASRTGSSGNTIYF. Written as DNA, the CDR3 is TGTGCCAGCAGGACTGGGTCCTCTGGAAACACCATATATTTT.

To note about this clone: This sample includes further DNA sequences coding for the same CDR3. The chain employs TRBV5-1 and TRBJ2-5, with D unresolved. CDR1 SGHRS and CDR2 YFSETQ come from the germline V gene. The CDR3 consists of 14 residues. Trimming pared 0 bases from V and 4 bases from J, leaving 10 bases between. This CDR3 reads CASSLDSRGETQYF. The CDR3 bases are TGCGCCAGCAGCTTGGATTCTAGAGGAGAGACCCAGTACTTC.

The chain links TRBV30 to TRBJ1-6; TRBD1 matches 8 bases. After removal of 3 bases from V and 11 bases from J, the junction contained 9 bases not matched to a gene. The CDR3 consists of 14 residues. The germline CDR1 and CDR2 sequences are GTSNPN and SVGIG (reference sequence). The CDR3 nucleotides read TGTGCCTGGAGCGCAGGGGGCGCGGGGGCACCCCTCCACTTT. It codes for CAWSAGGAGAPLHF.

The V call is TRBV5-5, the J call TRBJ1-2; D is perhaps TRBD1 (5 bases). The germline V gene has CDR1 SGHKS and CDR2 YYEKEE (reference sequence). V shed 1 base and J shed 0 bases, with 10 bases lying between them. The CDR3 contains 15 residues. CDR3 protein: CASSLISGPNYGYTF. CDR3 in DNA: TGTGCCAGCAGCTTGATATCGGGGCCTAACTATGGCTACACCTTC.

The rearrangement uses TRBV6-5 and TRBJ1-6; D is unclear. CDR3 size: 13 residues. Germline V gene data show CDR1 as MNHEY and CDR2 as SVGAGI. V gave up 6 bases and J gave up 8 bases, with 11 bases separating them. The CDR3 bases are TGTGCCAGCAGCCCGGACTCGTATTCACCCCTCCACTTT. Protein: CASSPDSYSPLHF.

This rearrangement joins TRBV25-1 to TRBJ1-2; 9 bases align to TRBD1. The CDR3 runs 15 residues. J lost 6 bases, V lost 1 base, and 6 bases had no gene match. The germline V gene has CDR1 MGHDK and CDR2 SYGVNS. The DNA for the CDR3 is TGTGCCAGCAGTGAATTTCACAGGGGGCAGAATGGCTACACCTTC. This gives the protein CASSEFHRGQNGYTF.

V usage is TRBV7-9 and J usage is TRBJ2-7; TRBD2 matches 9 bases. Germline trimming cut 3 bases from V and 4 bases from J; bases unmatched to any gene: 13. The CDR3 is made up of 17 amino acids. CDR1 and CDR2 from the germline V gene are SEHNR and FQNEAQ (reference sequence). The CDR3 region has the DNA TGTGCCAGCAGCTTCACTAGCGGGTCCTCACAGGTTTACGAGCAGTACTTC. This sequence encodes CASSFTSGSSQVYEQYF.

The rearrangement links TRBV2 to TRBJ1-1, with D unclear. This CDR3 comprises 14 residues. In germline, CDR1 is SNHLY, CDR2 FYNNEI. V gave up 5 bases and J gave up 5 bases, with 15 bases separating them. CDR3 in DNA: TGTGCCAGCAGTCCCGGAGGTTTGGGTACTGAAGCTTTCTTT. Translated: CASSPGGLGTEAFF.

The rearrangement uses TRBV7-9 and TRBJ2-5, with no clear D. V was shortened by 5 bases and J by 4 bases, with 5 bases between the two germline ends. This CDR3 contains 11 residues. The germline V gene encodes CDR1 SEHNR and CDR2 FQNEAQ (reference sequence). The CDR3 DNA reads TGTGCCAGCAGCGAAATAGAGACCCAGTACTTC. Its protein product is CASSEIETQYF.

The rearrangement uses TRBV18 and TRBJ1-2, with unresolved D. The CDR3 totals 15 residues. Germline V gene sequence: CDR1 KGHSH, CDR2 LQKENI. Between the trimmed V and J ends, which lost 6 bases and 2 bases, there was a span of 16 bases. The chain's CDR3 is CASSPGVGENYGYTF. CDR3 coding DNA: TGTGCCAGCTCCCCGGGTGTGGGAGAGAACTATGGCTACACCTTC. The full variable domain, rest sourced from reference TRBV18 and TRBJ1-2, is NAGVMQNPRHLVRRRGQEARLRCSPMKGHSHVYWYRQLPEEGLKFMVYLQKENIIDESGMPKERFSAEFPKEGPSILRIQQVVRGDSAAYFCASSPGVGENYGYTFGSGTRLTVV.

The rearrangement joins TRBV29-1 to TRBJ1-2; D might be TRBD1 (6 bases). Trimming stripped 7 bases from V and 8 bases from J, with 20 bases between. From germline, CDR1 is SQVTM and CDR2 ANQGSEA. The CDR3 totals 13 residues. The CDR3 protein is CSGGAGAAVGYTF. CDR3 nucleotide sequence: TGCAGCGGCGGAGCGGGGGCCGCTGTCGGCTACACCTTC.

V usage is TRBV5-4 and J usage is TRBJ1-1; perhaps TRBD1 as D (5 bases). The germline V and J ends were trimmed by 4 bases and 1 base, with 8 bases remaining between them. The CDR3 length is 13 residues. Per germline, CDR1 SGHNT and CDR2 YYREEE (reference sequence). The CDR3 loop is CASSQDRNTEAFF. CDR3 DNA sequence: TGTGCCAGCAGCCAAGACAGGAACACTGAAGCTTTCTTT.

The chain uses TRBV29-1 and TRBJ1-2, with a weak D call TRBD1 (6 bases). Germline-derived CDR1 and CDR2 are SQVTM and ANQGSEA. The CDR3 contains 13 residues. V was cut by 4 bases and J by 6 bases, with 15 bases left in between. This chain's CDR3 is CSVGVRGSHGYTF. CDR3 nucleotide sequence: TGCAGCGTTGGGGTCAGGGGTAGTCATGGCTACACCTTC.

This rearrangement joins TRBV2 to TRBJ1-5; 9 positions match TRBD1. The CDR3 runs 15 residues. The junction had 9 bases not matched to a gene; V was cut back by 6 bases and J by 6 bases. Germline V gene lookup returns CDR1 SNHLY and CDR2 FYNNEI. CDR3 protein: CASSGTGGGGQPQHF. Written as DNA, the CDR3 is TGTGCCAGCAGCGGAACAGGGGGCGGGGGTCAGCCCCAGCATTTT. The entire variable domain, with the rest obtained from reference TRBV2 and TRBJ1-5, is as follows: EPEVTQTPSHQVTQMGQEVILRCVPISNHLYFYWYRQILGQKVEFLVSFYNNEISEKSEIFDDQFSVERPDGSNFTLKIRSTKLEDSAMYFCASSGTGGGGQPQHFGDGTRLSIL.

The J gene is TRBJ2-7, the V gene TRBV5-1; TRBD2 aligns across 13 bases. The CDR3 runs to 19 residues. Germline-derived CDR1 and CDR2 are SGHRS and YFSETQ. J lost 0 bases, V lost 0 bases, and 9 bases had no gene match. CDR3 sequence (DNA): TGCGCCAGCAGCTTGGCCGGACTAGCGGGGGACCTACTCTCCTACGAGCAGTACTTC. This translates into CASSLAGLAGDLLSYEQYF. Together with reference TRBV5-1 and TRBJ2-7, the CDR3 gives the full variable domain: KAGVTQTPRYLIKTRGQQVTLSCSPISGHRSVSWYQQTPGQGLQFLFEYFSETQRNKGNFPGRFSGRQFSNSRSEMNVSTLELGDSALYLCASSLAGLAGDLLSYEQYFGPGTRLTVT.

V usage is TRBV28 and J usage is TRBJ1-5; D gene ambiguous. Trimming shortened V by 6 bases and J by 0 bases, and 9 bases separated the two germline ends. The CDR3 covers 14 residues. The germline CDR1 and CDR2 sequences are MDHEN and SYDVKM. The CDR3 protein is CASSPQHSNQPQHF. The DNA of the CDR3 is TGTGCCAGCAGCCCACAGCATAGCAATCAGCCCCAGCATTTT.

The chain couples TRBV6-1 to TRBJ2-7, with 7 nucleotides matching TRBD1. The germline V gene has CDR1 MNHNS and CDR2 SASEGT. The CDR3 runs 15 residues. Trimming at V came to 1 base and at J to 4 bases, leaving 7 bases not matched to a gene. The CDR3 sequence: CASSEGDRSPYEQYF. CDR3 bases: TGTGCCAGCAGTGAAGGGGACAGATCACCATACGAGCAGTACTTC.

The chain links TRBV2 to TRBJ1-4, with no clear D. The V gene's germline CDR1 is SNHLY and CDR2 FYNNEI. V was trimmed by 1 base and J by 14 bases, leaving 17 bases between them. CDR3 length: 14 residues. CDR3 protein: CASSEGVVAGKLFF. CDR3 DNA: TGTGCCAGCAGTGAAGGCGTTGTTGCGGGGAAGCTGTTTTTT.

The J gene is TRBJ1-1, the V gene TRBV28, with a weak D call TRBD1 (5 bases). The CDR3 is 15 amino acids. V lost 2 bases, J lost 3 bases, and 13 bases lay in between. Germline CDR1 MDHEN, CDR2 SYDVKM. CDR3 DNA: TGTGCCAGCAGTTTAGTTTTGGGGCAGCACACTGAAGCTTTCTTT. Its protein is CASSLVLGQHTEAFF. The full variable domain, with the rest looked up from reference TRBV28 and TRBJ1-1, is DVKVTQSSRYLVKRTGEKVFLECVQDMDHENMFWYRQDPGLGLRLIYFSYDVKMKEKGDIPEGYSVSREKKERFSLILESASTNQTSMYLCASSLVLGQHTEAFFGQGTRLTVV.

The CDR3 loop is CASTPDPGGANVLTF. Here the CDR3 DNA reads TGTGCCAGCACCCCCGACCCCGGTGGGGCCAACGTCCTGACTTTC. The chain uses TRBV9 and TRBJ2-6; D is unresolved. CDR1 is SGDLS and CDR2 is YYNGEE in the germline V gene. This CDR3 has 15 amino acids. Trimming stripped 6 bases from V and 3 bases from J, with 13 bases between.

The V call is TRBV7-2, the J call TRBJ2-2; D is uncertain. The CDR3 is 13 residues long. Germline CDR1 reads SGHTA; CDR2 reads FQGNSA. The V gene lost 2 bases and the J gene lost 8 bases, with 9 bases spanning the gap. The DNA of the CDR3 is TGTGCCAGCAGCTTAAGTGGCTGGGGGGAGCTGTTTTTT. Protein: CASSLSGWGELFF.

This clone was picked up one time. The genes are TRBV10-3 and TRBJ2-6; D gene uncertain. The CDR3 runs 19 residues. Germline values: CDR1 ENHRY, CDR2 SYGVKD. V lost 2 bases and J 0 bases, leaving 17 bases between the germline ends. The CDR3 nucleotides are TGTGCCATCAGTGAGATGATCGGTCTTACTCCCTCTGGGGCCAACGTCCTGACTTTC. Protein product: CAISEMIGLTPSGANVLTF.

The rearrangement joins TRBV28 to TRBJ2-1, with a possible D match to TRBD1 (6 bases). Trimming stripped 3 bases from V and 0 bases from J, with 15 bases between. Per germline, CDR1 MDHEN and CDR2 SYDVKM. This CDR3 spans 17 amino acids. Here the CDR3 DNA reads TGTGCCAGCAGTTTCTCGACAGGACAAAGCTCCTACAATGAGCAGTTCTTC. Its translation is CASSFSTGQSSYNEQFF.

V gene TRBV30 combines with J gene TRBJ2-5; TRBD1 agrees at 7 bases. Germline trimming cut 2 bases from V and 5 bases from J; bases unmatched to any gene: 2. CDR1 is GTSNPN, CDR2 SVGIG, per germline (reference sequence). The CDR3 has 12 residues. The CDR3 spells CAWSSDRETQYF. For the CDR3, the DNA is TGTGCCTGGAGTTCGGACAGGGAGACCCAGTACTTC.

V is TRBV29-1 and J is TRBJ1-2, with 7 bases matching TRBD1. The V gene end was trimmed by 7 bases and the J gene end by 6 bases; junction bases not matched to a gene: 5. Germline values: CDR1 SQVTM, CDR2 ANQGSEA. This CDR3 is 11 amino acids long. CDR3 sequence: CSGQQGNGYTF. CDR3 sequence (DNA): TGCAGCGGACAACAGGGGAATGGCTACACCTTC. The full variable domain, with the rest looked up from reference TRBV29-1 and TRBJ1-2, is SAVISQKPSRDICQRGTSLTIQCQVDSQVTMMFWYRQQPGQSLTLIATANQGSEATYESGFVIDKFPISRPNLTFSTLTVSNMSPEDSSIYLCSGQQGNGYTFGSGTRLTVV.

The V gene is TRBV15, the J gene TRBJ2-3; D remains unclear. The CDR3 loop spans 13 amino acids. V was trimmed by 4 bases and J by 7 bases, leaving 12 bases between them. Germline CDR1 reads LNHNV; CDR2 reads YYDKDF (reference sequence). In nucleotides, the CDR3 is TGTGCCACCAGCATCAACCAGGATTATACGCAGTATTTT. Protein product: CATSINQDYTQYF.

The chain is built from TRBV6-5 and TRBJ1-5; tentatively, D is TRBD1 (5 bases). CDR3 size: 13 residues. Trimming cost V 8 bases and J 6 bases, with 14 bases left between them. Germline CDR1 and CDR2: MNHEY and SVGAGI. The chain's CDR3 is CASRSGPGQPQHF. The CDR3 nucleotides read TGTGCCAGCCGTTCAGGGCCGGGTCAGCCCCAGCATTTT.

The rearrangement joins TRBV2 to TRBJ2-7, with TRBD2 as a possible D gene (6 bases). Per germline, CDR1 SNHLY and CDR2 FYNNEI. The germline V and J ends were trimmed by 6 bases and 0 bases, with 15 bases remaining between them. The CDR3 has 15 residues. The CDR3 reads CASSPSRDFSYEQYF. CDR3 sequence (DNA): TGTGCCAGCAGCCCGAGCCGGGACTTCTCCTACGAGCAGTACTTC.